This is a list of T cell receptor beta chains from one sample in a study of early T cells in non-severe SARS-CoV-2 infection. TCRdb independently ran MiXCR on the 5' RACE reads; one entry per CDR3 protein. Here the sample spans 25,000 to 35,000 distinct CDR3 sequences, 3% to 5% being singletons. The sequenced sample was whole blood. The receptors were gathered from an adult who was a healthcare worker with PCR-confirmed SARS-CoV-2 infection or an uninfected control (not recorded which). Each CDR3 is given with its conserved first and last residue. The order of the fields is V gene, clone size, D gene, J gene, CDR3 protein, CDR3 DNA. D genes are given only for firm matches. Rows give clone size only sometimes, using once, few, many, or a class for an expanded clone.

>TRBV7-9|many|.|TRBJ2-5
CASSLPDPQETQYF
TGTGCCAGCAGCCTTCCGGACCCCCAAGAGACCCAGTACTTC
>TRBV28|many|.|TRBJ1-4
CASSLGGGREKLFF
TGTGCCAGCAGTCTCGGCGGGGGCCGGGAAAAACTGTTTTTT
>TRBV27|many|.|TRBJ1-1
CASSLTWGGPFEAFF
TGTGCCAGCAGCCTTACCTGGGGAGGGCCTTTCGAAGCTTTCTTT
>TRBV4-2|many|TRBD2|TRBJ2-1
CASSQEGGGRAAAEQFF
TGTGCCAGCAGCCAAGAAGGCGGGGGGAGGGCAGCCGCTGAGCAGTTCTTC
>TRBV29-1|many|TRBD1|TRBJ2-7
CSVEARGRGTPYEQYF
TGCAGCGTTGAAGCCCGGGGCAGGGGGACACCCTACGAGCAGTACTTC
>TRBV11-2|many|TRBD2|TRBJ2-1
CASTSLREVGEQFF
TGTGCCAGCACCTCCCTGCGGGAGGTGGGTGAGCAGTTCTTC
>TRBV19|many|.|TRBJ1-1
CASSIGRANTEAFF
TGTGCCAGTAGTATTGGCAGGGCGAACACTGAAGCTTTCTTT
>TRBV19|many|TRBD2|TRBJ2-3
CASSILTRGLAGGSTDTQYF
TGTGCCAGTAGTATCTTGACGAGGGGACTAGCGGGAGGAAGCACAGATACGCAGTATTTT
>TRBV20-1|many|TRBD1|TRBJ2-7
CSAKTGERQYF
TGCAGTGCTAAGACAGGGGAGCGGCAGTACTTC
>TRBV20-1|many|.|TRBJ2-5
CSARGLQETQYF
TGCAGTGCTAGGGGACTCCAAGAGACCCAGTACTTC
>TRBV29-1|many|.|TRBJ2-1
CSLRGQSYNEQFF
TGCAGCCTACGGGGCCAGTCCTACAATGAGCAGTTCTTC
>TRBV11-2|few|.|TRBJ2-1
CASSLQRPSSYNEQFF
TGTGCCAGCAGCTTGCAGCGGCCAAGCTCCTACAATGAGCAGTTCTTC
>TRBV7-9|few|.|TRBJ2-6
CASSRSVGGFSGANVLTF
TGTGCCAGCAGCCGGAGCGTTGGAGGTTTCTCTGGGGCCAACGTCCTGACTTTC
>TRBV11-2|few|.|TRBJ2-7
CASSLDPKTGYEQYF
TGTGCCAGCAGCTTAGACCCTAAGACAGGCTACGAGCAGTACTTC
>TRBV5-1|many|.|TRBJ2-5
CASSSPGAQYQETQYF
TGCGCCAGCAGCTCCCCCGGGGCTCAGTATCAAGAGACCCAGTACTTC
>TRBV20-1|many|TRBD2|TRBJ2-1
CSARDLLAGLAEGRSSYNEQFF
TGCAGTGCTAGAGATTTATTAGCGGGACTAGCGGAGGGAAGGAGCTCCTACAATGAGCAGTTCTTC
>TRBV2|few|TRBD1|TRBJ1-1
CASMSLTSGGNTEAFF
TGTGCCAGCATGTCCCTTACGTCAGGGGGCAACACTGAAGCTTTCTTT
>TRBV7-3|.|.|TRBJ1-1
CASSLRQNTEAFF
TGTGCCAGCAGCTTAAGACAGAACACTGAAGCTTTCTTT
>TRBV11-2|many|.|TRBJ2-3
CASSQGRYDTQYF
TGTGCCAGCAGCCAGGGGCGTTATGATACGCAGTATTTT
>TRBV24-1|many|TRBD2|TRBJ2-3
CATSDMDGRRGTQYF
TGTGCCACCAGTGATATGGACGGGAGGAGGGGTACGCAGTATTTT
>TRBV10-2|.|.|TRBJ2-7
CASRLMIDSYEQYF
TGCGCCAGCAGGCTAATGATTGACTCCTACGAGCAGTACTTC
>TRBV7-2|many|TRBD1|TRBJ1-6
CASSGDRGHSPLHF
TGTGCCAGCAGCGGAGACAGGGGGCATTCACCCCTCCACTTT
>TRBV7-9|many|.|TRBJ1-1
CASSLLRTEAFF
TGTGCCAGCAGCCTCCTCCGGACGGAAGCTTTCTTT
>TRBV5-1|many|.|TRBJ2-1
CASSSFQVGSHNEQFF
TGCGCCAGCAGTTCATTCCAAGTAGGTTCCCACAATGAGCAGTTCTTC
>TRBV4-2|.|TRBD1|TRBJ1-6
CASSQVAGGGSPLHF
TGTGCCAGCAGCCAAGTCGCAGGGGGGGGATCACCCCTCCACTTT
>TRBV30|.|.|TRBJ1-1
CASDRAMNTEAFF
TGTGCCTCTGACAGAGCTATGAACACTGAAGCTTTCTTT